One sample yielded the 17 T cell receptor beta chains listed below, sequenced in a study of post-analysis software for immune sequencing data. General observations from the study: Comparison of patients with controls showed five TRBV segments more frequent in patients, TRBV5-6, TRBV5-1 and TRBV20-1 among them.

Their specific antigens are unknown. Libraries were made from TCR beta cDNA, and they carried unique molecular identifiers. One entry per CDR3 protein, called by TCRdb with MiXCR from the PCR reads. The sample contains roughly 800,000 distinct CDR3 sequences, 53% of which appear only once. The sample consisted of blood. The receptors come from a girl aged 10 to 17 with multiple sclerosis.

This sequence joins TRBV5-1 and TRBJ2-3; 7 bases are shared with TRBD1. Germline lookup yields CDR1 SGHRS and CDR2 YFSETQ. With V trimmed by 2 bases and J by 1 base, 4 bases remained unmatched. CDR3 length: 15 amino acids. This CDR3 reads CASSFDRVGTDTQYF. CDR3 DNA sequence: TGCGCCAGCAGCTTCGACAGGGTGGGCACAGATACGCAGTATTTT.

The chain combines TRBV29-1 with TRBJ2-1, with TRBD2 as a possible D gene (5 bases). Deletions cut 6 bases from V and 9 bases from J, with 21 bases between. The germline gives CDR1 SQVTM, CDR2 ANQGSEA. CDR3 size: 14 residues. The CDR3 sequence: CSVGMVDGESEQFF. The CDR3 coding sequence is TGCAGCGTAGGCATGGTCGACGGGGAGAGTGAGCAGTTCTTC.

V usage is TRBV25-1 and J usage is TRBJ1-5; D not resolved. Between the trimmed V and J ends, which lost 4 bases and 2 bases, there was a span of 15 bases. The CDR3 sequence is 16 residues long. Germline V CDR1 and CDR2: MGHDK, SYGVNS. In nucleotides, the CDR3 is TGTGCCAGCAGTGCAACACGGGCGGATGGCAATCAGCCCCAGCATTTT. The encoded protein is CASSATRADGNQPQHF.

The genes are TRBV29-1 and TRBJ1-2; 9 positions match TRBD1. CDR1 and CDR2 (germline): SQVTM, ANQGSEA. The CDR3 is 13 amino acids. The V segment lost 7 bases and the J segment 1 base; nucleotides outside the gene matches: 4. CDR3 nucleotides: TGCAGCGACGGGGGACAGGGTAACTATGGCTACACCTTC. Its protein is CSDGGQGNYGYTF.

This clonotype was seen a few times. The chain uses TRBV3-1 and TRBJ2-3; D is unresolved. The V gene's germline CDR1 is LGHDT and CDR2 YNNKEL (reference sequence). V was shortened by 4 bases and J by 6 bases, with 17 bases between the two germline ends. The CDR3 is made up of 15 amino acids. Here the CDR3 DNA reads TGTGCCAGCAGCCTGGGTCTCGTAGCAGCGGATACGCAGTATTTT. Translating gives CASSLGLVAADTQYF.

Here the CDR3 DNA reads TGTGCCAGCACCGCGACAGGGCGGGGCTACACCTTC. Encoded protein: CASTATGRGYTF. The chain joins TRBV25-1 to TRBJ1-2; 7 positions agree with TRBD1. J lost 8 bases, V lost 7 bases, and 7 bases had no gene match. The CDR3 consists of 12 residues. Germline lookup yields CDR1 MGHDK and CDR2 SYGVNS.

V gene TRBV5-1 combines with J gene TRBJ2-1, with TRBD2 matching over 9 bases. The V gene end was trimmed by 2 bases and the J gene end by 3 bases; junction bases not matched to a gene: 6. Germline lookup yields CDR1 SGHRS and CDR2 YFSETQ. The CDR3 has 16 residues. CDR3 in amino acids: CASSFLETSGYNEQFF. The CDR3 DNA reads TGCGCCAGCAGCTTTCTCGAGACTAGCGGCTACAATGAGCAGTTCTTC.

This clonotype was observed a few times. The CDR3 coding sequence is TGTGCCTGGGCTCCCGGTTTTCTCTCCCCGTACGAGCAGTACTTC. It is translated as CAWAPGFLSPYEQYF. The chain joins TRBV30 to TRBJ2-4; the D is unclear. The J call could be wrong; TRBJ2-7 is a better fit for the DNA end. CDR1 is GTSNPN and CDR2 is SVGIG in the germline V gene (reference sequence). This CDR3 has 15 amino acids.

CDR3 sequence: CSALKGGQGDTQYF. Here the CDR3 DNA reads TGCAGTGCTCTTAAGGGGGGGCAGGGAGATACGCAGTATTTT. This chain joins TRBV20-1 and TRBJ2-3; D is perhaps TRBD2 (7 bases). Trimming pared 5 bases from V and 5 bases from J, leaving 17 bases between. This CDR3 contains 14 residues. Germline-derived CDR1 and CDR2 are DFQATT and SNEGSKA (reference sequence).

The chain has TRBV15 and TRBJ2-5, with 7 bases that match TRBD1. The J call is in doubt because the DNA end fits TRBJ2-7 better. Germline CDR1 is LNHNV and CDR2 is YYDKDF (reference sequence). The CDR3 spans 16 residues. For the CDR3, the DNA is TGTGCCACCAGCCAAGACCAGGGGGAACTCTTCGACGAGCAGTACTTC. Translating it yields CATSQDQGELFDEQYF.

The table lists this clonotype with a few counts. This rearrangement joins TRBV29-1 to TRBJ2-1, with 8 bases fitting TRBD2. The CDR3 extends over 11 amino acids. In germline, CDR1 is SQVTM, CDR2 ANQGSEA. The V gene end was trimmed by 7 bases and the J gene end by 10 bases; junction bases not matched to a gene: 6. The CDR3 protein is CSGLAGWEQFF. CDR3 in DNA: TGCAGCGGCTTAGCGGGATGGGAGCAGTTCTTC.

The genes are TRBV20-1 and TRBJ2-1; 9 bases match TRBD2. V gave up 3 bases and J gave up 4 bases; unmatched junction bases: 10. Germline V gene data show CDR1 as DFQATT and CDR2 as SNEGSKA (reference sequence). The CDR3 runs 16 residues. The CDR3 sequence: CSASEEGTSGYNEQFF. CDR3 nucleotides: TGCAGTGCTAGCGAGGAGGGAACTAGCGGGTACAATGAGCAGTTCTTC.

The chain recombines TRBV21-1 with TRBJ2-3; the table assigns TRBD2, which was not confirmed against the DNA. TRBV21-1 is marked as a pseudogene. The CDR3 loop spans 18 amino acids. The CDR3 DNA sequence: TGTGCCAGCAGCAAAGGACTAGCGGGGCCCAGAGGGACAGATACGCAGTATTTT. Its translation is CASSKGLAGPRGTDTQYF.

There are a few counts of this clonotype. V usage is TRBV7-3 and J usage is TRBJ2-1; a weak D match, TRBD1 (7 bases). Trimming left V 3 bases short and J 5 bases short, with 11 bases between. Looked up from germline, CDR1 is SGHTA and CDR2 is FQGTGA. CDR3 length: 14 amino acids. CDR3 region: CASSFAGQNNEQFF. The DNA for the CDR3 is TGTGCCAGCAGCTTCGCGGGACAGAACAATGAGCAGTTCTTC.

This clonotype was picked up one time. The chain uses TRBV5-1 and TRBJ2-1; 8 bases map to TRBD1. Per the germline V gene, CDR1 is SGHRS and CDR2 is YFSETQ. Trimming cost V 2 bases and J 9 bases; bases outside gene matches: 4. This CDR3 has 13 amino acids. The DNA for the CDR3 is TGCGCCAGCAGCTTTACAGGGGGTACTGAGCAGTTCTTC. Protein sequence: CASSFTGGTEQFF.

This clonotype has just a few counts. The V call is TRBV5-1, the J call TRBJ2-5, with 9 bases aligning to TRBD2. J gave up 2 bases and V 1 base, and 3 bases lay outside the gene matches. Germline assignment: CDR1 SGHRS and CDR2 YFSETQ. This CDR3 region has 15 residues. CDR3 region: CASSLNSGRQETQYF. The CDR3 DNA is TGCGCCAGCAGCTTGAATAGCGGGAGACAAGAGACCCAGTACTTC.

The sample holds many counts of this clonotype. An end of the junction differs from the germline gene, which may be a read error. CDR3 DNA: TGTGCCAGCAGCCCCGGACAGGGAGGAGGCTACACCTTC. Protein: CASSPGQGGGYTF. The V call is TRBV5-1, the J call TRBJ1-2; TRBD1 aligns across 8 bases. This CDR3 has 13 amino acids. Per germline, CDR1 SGHRS and CDR2 YFSETQ.